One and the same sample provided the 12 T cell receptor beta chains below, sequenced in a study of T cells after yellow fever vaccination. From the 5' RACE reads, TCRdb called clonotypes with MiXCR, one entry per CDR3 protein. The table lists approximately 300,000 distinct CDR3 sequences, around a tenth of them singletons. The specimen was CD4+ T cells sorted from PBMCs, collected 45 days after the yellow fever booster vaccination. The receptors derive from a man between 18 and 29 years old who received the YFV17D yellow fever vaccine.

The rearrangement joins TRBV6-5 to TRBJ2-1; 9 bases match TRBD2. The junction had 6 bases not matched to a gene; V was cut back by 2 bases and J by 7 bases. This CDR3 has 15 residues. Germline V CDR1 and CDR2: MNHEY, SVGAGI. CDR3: CASSYGGGANNEQFF. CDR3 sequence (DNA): TGTGCCAGCAGTTACGGCGGGGGGGCGAATAATGAGCAGTTCTTC.

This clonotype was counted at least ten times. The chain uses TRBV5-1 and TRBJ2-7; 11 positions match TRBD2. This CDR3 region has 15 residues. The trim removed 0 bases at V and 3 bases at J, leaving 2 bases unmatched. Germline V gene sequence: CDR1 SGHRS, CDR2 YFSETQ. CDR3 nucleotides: TGCGCCAGCAGCTTGGCCCTAGCGGGGGGCTACGAGCAGTACTTC. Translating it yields CASSLALAGGYEQYF. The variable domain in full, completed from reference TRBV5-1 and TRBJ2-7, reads KAGVTQTPRYLIKTRGQQVTLSCSPISGHRSVSWYQQTPGQGLQFLFEYFSETQRNKGNFPGRFSGRQFSNSRSEMNVSTLELGDSALYLCASSLALAGGYEQYFGPGTRLTVT.

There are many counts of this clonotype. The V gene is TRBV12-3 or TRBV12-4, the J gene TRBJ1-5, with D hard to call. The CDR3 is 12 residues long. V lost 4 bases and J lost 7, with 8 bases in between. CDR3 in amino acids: CASSSDGQPQHF. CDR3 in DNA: TGTGCCAGCAGTTCGGATGGACAGCCCCAGCATTTT.

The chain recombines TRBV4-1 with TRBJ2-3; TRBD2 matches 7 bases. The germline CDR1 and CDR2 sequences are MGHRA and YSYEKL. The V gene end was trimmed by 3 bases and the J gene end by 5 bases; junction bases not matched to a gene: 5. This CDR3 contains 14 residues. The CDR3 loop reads CASSQGGLGDTQYF. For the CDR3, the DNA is TGCGCCAGCAGCCAGGGGGGGTTGGGAGATACGCAGTATTTT.

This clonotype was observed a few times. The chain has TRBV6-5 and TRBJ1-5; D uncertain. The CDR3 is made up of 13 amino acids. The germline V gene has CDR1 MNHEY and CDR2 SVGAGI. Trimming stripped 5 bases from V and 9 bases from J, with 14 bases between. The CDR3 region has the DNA TGTGCCAGCAGTCTCCGGGCCGAGCGGCCCCAGCATTTT. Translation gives CASSLRAERPQHF.

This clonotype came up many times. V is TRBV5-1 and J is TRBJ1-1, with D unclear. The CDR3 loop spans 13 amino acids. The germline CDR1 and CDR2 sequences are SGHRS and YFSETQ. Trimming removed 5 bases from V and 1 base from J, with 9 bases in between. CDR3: CASRFDGNTEAFF. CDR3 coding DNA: TGCGCCAGCAGATTCGATGGGAACACTGAAGCTTTCTTT. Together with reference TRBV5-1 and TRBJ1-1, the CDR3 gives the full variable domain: KAGVTQTPRYLIKTRGQQVTLSCSPISGHRSVSWYQQTPGQGLQFLFEYFSETQRNKGNFPGRFSGRQFSNSRSEMNVSTLELGDSALYLCASRFDGNTEAFFGQGTRLTVV.

CDR3 sequence (DNA): TGCGCCAGCAGCCTACGCCAGGGGACCATTTATGGCTACACCTTC. Protein: CASSLRQGTIYGYTF. This sequence joins TRBV5-1 and TRBJ1-2; perhaps TRBD1 as D (6 bases). V was shortened by 4 bases and J by 5 bases, with 18 bases between the two germline ends. CDR1 SGHRS and CDR2 YFSETQ come from the germline V gene. The length of the CDR3 is 15 residues.

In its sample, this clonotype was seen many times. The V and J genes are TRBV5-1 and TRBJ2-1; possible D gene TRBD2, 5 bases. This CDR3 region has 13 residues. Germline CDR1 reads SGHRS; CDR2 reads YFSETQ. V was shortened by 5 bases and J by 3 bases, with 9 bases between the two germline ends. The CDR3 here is CASRDGGYNEQFF. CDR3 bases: TGCGCCAGCAGGGACGGAGGCTACAATGAGCAGTTCTTC.

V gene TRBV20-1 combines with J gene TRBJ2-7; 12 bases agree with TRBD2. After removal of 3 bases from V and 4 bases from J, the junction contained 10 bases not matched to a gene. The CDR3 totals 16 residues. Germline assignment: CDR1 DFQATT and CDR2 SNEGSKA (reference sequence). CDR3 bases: TGCAGTGCTAGTCCTAGCGGGAGGGCCCAGGGATACGAGCAGTACTTC. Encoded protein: CSASPSGRAQGYEQYF.

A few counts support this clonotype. In nucleotides, the CDR3 is TGTGCCAGCAGTTTTAGCGGGTCCGAGACCCAGTACTTC. Translating it yields CASSFSGSETQYF. This sequence joins TRBV28 and TRBJ2-5; 7 bases fit TRBD2. This CDR3 region has 13 residues. Germline trimming cut 3 bases from V and 5 bases from J; bases unmatched to any gene: 3. In germline, CDR1 is MDHEN, CDR2 SYDVKM.

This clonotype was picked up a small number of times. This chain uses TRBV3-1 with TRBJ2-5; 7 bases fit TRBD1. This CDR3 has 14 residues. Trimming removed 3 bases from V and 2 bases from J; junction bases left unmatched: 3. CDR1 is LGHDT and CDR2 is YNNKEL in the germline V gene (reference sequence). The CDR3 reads CASSQMGQQETQYF. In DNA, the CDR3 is TGTGCCAGCAGCCAGATGGGACAGCAAGAGACCCAGTACTTC.

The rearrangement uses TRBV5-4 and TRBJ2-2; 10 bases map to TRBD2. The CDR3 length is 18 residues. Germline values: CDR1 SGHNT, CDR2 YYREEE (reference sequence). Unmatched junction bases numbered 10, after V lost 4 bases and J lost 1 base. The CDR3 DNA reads TGTGCCAGCAGCGTGGAGCCGGGACTAGCGAGGAACACCGGGGAGCTGTTTTTT. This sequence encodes CASSVEPGLARNTGELFF.